The rows below give T cell receptor beta chains drawn from one sample of a study of CD8 T cells in Susac syndrome. TCRdb reanalysed the immunoSEQ multiplex PCR reads using MiXCR and keeps one entry per CDR3 protein. The sample has around 280,000 distinct CDR3 sequences; 92% are singletons. Sequenced input: CD4+ T cells from PBMCs. Receptor source: a human donor with multiple sclerosis. CDR3s include the opening cysteine and the closing phenylalanine or tryptophan. The D gene is left open where the match is weak. The listing skips clone size in some rows; elsewhere it reads once, few, many or a size class.

TRBV12-3/TRBV12-4	-	-	TRBJ2-5	CASSWQGSQETQYF	TGTGCCAGCAGTTGGCAGGGATCGCAAGAGACCCAGTACTTC
TRBV29-1	-	-	TRBJ2-7	CSGSAGTPPYEQYF	TGCAGCGGCTCCGCCGGGACCCCGCCCTACGAGCAGTACTTC
TRBV24-1	-	-	TRBJ2-2	CATSDRGTGELFF	TGTGCCACCAGTGATAGGGGCACCGGGGAGCTGTTTTTT
TRBV19	-	-	TRBJ1-2	CASSPGTSNYGYTF	TGTGCCAGTAGCCCCGGGACATCTAACTATGGCTACACCTTC
TRBV3-1	-	-	TRBJ2-3	CASSQDPRSGHTDTQYF	TGTGCCAGCAGCCAAGATCCGAGGAGCGGGCACACAGATACGCAGTATTTT
TRBV6-2/TRBV6-3	-	-	TRBJ1-6	CASSEGDSPLHF	TGTGCCAGCAGTGAGGGAGATTCACCCCTCCACTTT
TRBV18	TRBD2	-	TRBJ2-3	CASSPTSVDTQYF	TGTGCCAGCTCACCCACTAGCGTAGATACGCAGTATTTT
TRBV4-2	TRBD1	once	TRBJ1-1	CASSQDLQGATEAFF	TGTGCCAGCAGCCAAGACTTACAGGGGGCCACTGAAGCTTTCTTT
TRBV18	-	-	TRBJ1-1	CASSPSGRQNTEAFF	TGTGCCAGCTCACCTTCCGGGCGCCAGAACACTGAAGCTTTCTTT
TRBV6-2/TRBV6-3	TRBD1	-	TRBJ2-7	CASSQGVESLWEQYF	TGTGCCAGCAGCCAGGGGGTGGAGAGCCTCTGGGAGCAGTACTTC
TRBV5-1	TRBD2	-	TRBJ2-7	CASSPGTSGRGIIYEQYF	TGCGCCAGCAGCCCAGGGACTAGCGGGAGGGGAATTATCTACGAGCAGTACTTC
TRBV20-1	TRBD2	-	TRBJ2-1	CSAGDPSGGSYNEQFF	TGCAGTGCTGGAGATCCCTCGGGGGGGTCCTACAATGAGCAGTTCTTC
TRBV7-2	TRBD2	-	TRBJ2-2	CASTRELNTGELFF	TGTGCCAGCACGCGGGAGTTGAACACCGGGGAGCTGTTTTTT
TRBV24-1	-	once	TRBJ2-1	CATSDWKSGWQFF	TGTGCCACCAGTGATTGGAAATCAGGGTGGCAGTTCTTC
TRBV3-1	-	-	TRBJ1-1	CASSQVSWNTEAFF	TGTGCCAGCAGCCAAGTTTCATGGAACACTGAAGCTTTCTTT
TRBV7-2	-	once	TRBJ1-2	CASSLAAGALGYGYTF	TGTGCCAGCAGCTTAGCGGCAGGGGCGCTGGGCTATGGCTACACCTTC
TRBV29-1	TRBD1	-	TRBJ1-2	CSVEEGQGDGYTF	TGCAGCGTTGAAGAGGGACAGGGTGACGGCTACACCTTC
TRBV6-5	TRBD1	-	TRBJ1-1	CASSYSKGADTEAFF	TGTGCCAGCAGTTACTCGAAGGGGGCGGACACTGAAGCTTTCTTT
TRBV7-2	-	-	TRBJ1-1	CASSLVFQDTEAFF	TGTGCCAGCAGCTTAGTCTTTCAGGACACTGAAGCTTTCTTT
TRBV7-9	-	-	TRBJ1-5	CAIGRATQPQHF	TGTGCCATCGGACGGGCAACGCAGCCCCAGCATTTT
TRBV3-1	-	-	TRBJ1-5	CASSHQTDQPQHF	TGTGCCAGCAGCCACCAAACAGATCAGCCCCAGCATTTT
TRBV3-1	TRBD2	once	TRBJ2-1	CASSQIAGWNEQFF	TGTGCCAGCAGCCAAATAGCGGGGTGGAATGAGCAGTTCTTC
TRBV9	TRBD1	once	TRBJ2-2	CASSVRGDREVGELFF	TGTGCCAGCAGCGTGCGAGGGGACAGGGAAGTCGGGGAGCTGTTTTTT
TRBV7-2	-	-	TRBJ1-2	CASSSPQGIVPYTF	TGTGCCAGCAGCTCCCCCCAGGGTATTGTGCCCTACACCTTC
TRBV7-2	-	-	TRBJ1-1	CASSLLHEAFF	TGTGCCAGCAGCTTATTACATGAAGCTTTCTTT
TRBV7-6	-	-	TRBJ2-2	CASSPRGLNTGELFF	TGTGCCAGCAGCCCCCGGGGCCTGAACACCGGGGAGCTGTTTTTT
TRBV19	TRBD2	-	TRBJ2-4	CASSPGTINIQYF	TGTGCCAGTAGTCCAGGGACTATAAACATTCAGTACTTC
TRBV6-5	-	-	TRBJ1-5	CASSLHSGNQPQHF	TGTGCCAGCAGCCTACATTCGGGGAATCAGCCCCAGCATTTT
TRBV7-9	TRBD2	-	TRBJ2-3	CASSPGTSGRFGITDTQYF	TGTGCCAGCAGCCCCGGGACTAGCGGGAGATTCGGGATAACAGATACGCAGTATTTT
TRBV27	-	-	TRBJ2-2	CASSLGEGELFF	TGTGCCAGCAGTTTAGGGGAAGGGGAGCTGTTTTTT
TRBV2	-	-	TRBJ2-7	CASMSVGVSYEQYF	TGTGCCAGCATGTCGGTGGGGGTCTCCTACGAGCAGTACTTC
TRBV4-1	-	-	TRBJ1-3	CASSLGRWYNSSGNTIYF	TGCGCCAGCAGCCTCGGCCGGTGGTATAATTCCTCTGGAAACACCATATATTTT
TRBV30	-	once	TRBJ2-1	CAWSDYNEQFF	TGTGCCTGGAGTGACTACAATGAGCAGTTCTTC
TRBV19	TRBD1	-	TRBJ2-5	CASSETGAETQYF	TGTGCCAGTAGTGAGACAGGGGCAGAGACCCAGTACTTC
TRBV7-2	-	-	TRBJ2-1	CASSMSPPAGLAYNEQFF	TGTGCCAGCTCGATGTCCCCCCCCGCAGGACTTGCCTACAATGAGCAGTTCTTC
TRBV6-5	-	-	TRBJ1-1	CASSYSGRGRTEAFF	TGTGCCAGCAGTTACTCGGGCAGGGGCCGCACTGAAGCTTTCTTT
TRBV6-5	-	-	TRBJ1-1	CASSYSRWRDTEVFF	TGTGCCAGCAGTTACTCGAGGTGGAGGGACACTGAAGTTTTCTTT
TRBV9	-	-	TRBJ1-6	CASSGVEGLSPLHF	TGTGCCAGCAGCGGGGTTGAGGGATTGTCACCCCTCCACTTT
TRBV15	-	-	TRBJ1-6	CATSRNPGRYNSPLHF	TGTGCCACCAGCAGAAACCCCGGACGGTATAATTCACCCCTCCACTTT
TRBV12-3/TRBV12-4	-	-	TRBJ2-3	CASRFNSGADTQYF	TGTGCCAGCAGATTCAATAGCGGAGCAGATACGCAGTATTTT
TRBV6-5	-	-	TRBJ2-1	CASSRTTSNEQFF	TGTGCCAGCAGCCGGACCACCAGCAATGAGCAGTTCTTC
TRBV29-1	TRBD2	-	TRBJ2-1	CSVEEGGGNEQFF	TGCAGCGTTGAAGAGGGCGGGGGGAATGAGCAGTTCTTC
TRBV15	-	-	TRBJ1-4	CATSRDVGGNEKLFF	TGTGCCACCAGCAGAGATGTCGGCGGTAATGAAAAACTGTTTTTT
TRBV18	-	-	TRBJ2-1	CASSPETQSYNEQFF	TGTGCCAGCTCACCGGAGACTCAGTCCTACAATGAGCAGTTCTTC
TRBV6-2/TRBV6-3	-	-	TRBJ2-5	CASIEDGLLKTQYF	TGTGCCAGCATCGAGGACGGACTCCTAAAGACCCAGTACTTC
TRBV7-2	-	-	TRBJ2-5	CASSPTGTETQYF	TGTGCCAGCAGCCCCACAGGGACGGAGACCCAGTACTTC
TRBV4-1	TRBD2	-	TRBJ2-7	CASSQDRASSGRAHYEQYF	TGCGCCAGCAGCCAAGATCGGGCCTCTAGCGGGAGGGCCCACTACGAGCAGTACTTC